This entry lists 27 T cell receptor beta chains sequenced from one sample in a study of graft-versus-host responses after intestinal transplantation. Data came from immunoSEQ multiplex PCR; TCRdb stores just in-frame clones and leaves some out. The sample yields some 90,000 clones, 85% to 95% seen once. Their specific antigens are unknown. This material consisted of unstimulated CD8+ T cells sorted from spleen or lymph node cells, taken before intestinal transplant. Receptor source: a human donor who received an intestinal transplant.

The chain combines TRBV27 with TRBJ2-3, with D uncertain. Germline V gives CDR1 MNHEY, CDR2 SMNVEV (reference sequence). Trimming removed 4 bases at V and 3 bases at J, with 17 bases between. This CDR3 comprises 16 residues. The CDR3 nucleotides are TGTGCCAGCAGTTCCCCCGGGTTAGCTCAAACAGATACGCAGTATTTT. It is translated as CASSSPGLAQTDTQYF.

For the CDR3, the DNA is TGTGCCAGCAGCCGCGGGGCATCCTACGAGCAGTACTTC. Its protein is CASSRGASYEQYF. The chain couples TRBV13 to TRBJ2-7; TRBD2 is a possible D gene (6 bases). CDR1 is PRHDT, CDR2 FYEKMQ, per germline (reference sequence). The CDR3 covers 13 residues. Trimming took off 5 bases at V and 1 base at J, with 9 bases between the two ends.

V and J are TRBV7-3 and TRBJ2-3; possible D gene TRBD1, 6 bases. Looked up from germline, CDR1 is SGHTA and CDR2 is FQGTGA. With 4 bases removed from V and 1 base from J, the gap between germline ends came to 9 bases. CDR3 length equals 14 residues. CDR3 amino acids: CASSSAGGTDTQYF. CDR3 DNA: TGTGCCAGCAGCTCCGCAGGGGGCACAGATACGCAGTATTTT. The full variable domain, its missing parts supplied by reference TRBV7-3 and TRBJ2-3, is GAGVSQTPSNKVTEKGKYVELRCDPISGHTALYWYRQSLGQGPEFLIYFQGTGAADDSGLPNDRFFAVRPEGSVSTLKIQRTERGDSAVYLCASSSAGGTDTQYFGPGTRLTVL.

V and J are TRBV9 and TRBJ2-3; tentatively, D is TRBD2 (6 bases). Deletions cut 0 bases from V and 3 bases from J, with 8 bases between. CDR3 length: 14 amino acids. From germline, CDR1 is SGDLS and CDR2 YYNGEE. CDR3 protein: CASSVGSGTDTQYF. In DNA, the CDR3 is TGTGCCAGCAGCGTAGGAAGCGGGACAGATACGCAGTATTTT.

J is TRBJ2-7 and V is TRBV15, with D tentatively TRBD1 (5 bases). The germline V gene has CDR1 LNHNV and CDR2 YYDKDF (reference sequence). V shed 3 bases and J shed 7 bases, with 10 bases lying between them. This CDR3 spans 12 amino acids. CDR3 loop: CATSRQWTEQYF. DNA of the CDR3: TGTGCCACCAGCAGGCAGTGGACAGAGCAGTACTTC.

The CDR3: CASSFLTGVNTEAFF. The CDR3 bases are TGTGCCAGCAGCTTCTTAACAGGGGTGAACACTGAAGCTTTCTTT. The V call is TRBV7-8, the J call TRBJ1-1; 7 bases map to TRBD1. V was clipped by 3 bases and J by 0 bases; unmatched bases: 4. The CDR3 spans 15 residues. Germline CDR1 reads SGHVS; CDR2 reads FQNEAQ. The full variable domain, completed using reference TRBV7-8 and TRBJ1-1, is GAGVSQSPRYKVAKRGQDVALRCDPISGHVSLFWYQQALGQGPEFLTYFQNEAQLDKSGLPSDRFFAERPEGSVSTLKIQRTQQEDSAVYLCASSFLTGVNTEAFFGQGTRLTVV.

CDR3 bases: TGTGCCAGCAGTTACTCCTCCTCAGATACGCAGTATTTT. It specifies CASSYSSSDTQYF. The rearrangement uses TRBV6-5 and TRBJ2-3; D gene unclear. The CDR3 spans 13 residues. V lost 0 bases to trimming and J lost 4 bases, with 5 bases between them. Germline V gene lookup returns CDR1 MNHEY and CDR2 SVGAGI.

The chain carries TRBV19 and TRBJ2-7, with a weak D call TRBD1 (6 bases). The CDR3 consists of 13 residues. Trimming took off 4 bases at V and 3 bases at J, with 10 bases between the two ends. Germline lookup yields CDR1 LNHDA and CDR2 SQIVND (reference sequence). DNA for the CDR3: TGTGCCAGTAGTACCGCAGGGGTCTACGAGCAGTACTTC. Amino acids: CASSTAGVYEQYF.

CDR3 region: CASSEQGYEQYF. The CDR3 DNA follows: TGTGCCAGCAGTGAGCAGGGCTACGAGCAGTACTTC. V gene TRBV25-1 combines with J gene TRBJ2-7; D possibly corresponds to TRBD1 (5 bases). V lost 3 bases to trimming and J lost 3 bases, with 6 bases between them. Per the germline V gene, CDR1 is MGHDK and CDR2 is SYGVNS. There are 12 residues in the CDR3.

The chain links TRBV4-3 to TRBJ1-2; no clear D. The CDR3 loop spans 15 amino acids. Trimming took 0 bases from V and 5 from J, leaving 13 bases between them. Germline CDR1 is LGHNA and CDR2 is YSLEER. CDR3 protein: CASSQEGPGGYGYTF. DNA of the CDR3: TGCGCCAGCAGCCAAGAAGGCCCGGGAGGGTATGGCTACACCTTC.

V usage is TRBV28 and J usage is TRBJ2-5, with TRBD1 identical over 9 bases. The CDR3 extends over 16 amino acids. In germline, CDR1 is MDHEN, CDR2 SYDVKM. Trimming took 4 bases from V and 4 from J; bases not matched to a gene: 10. The CDR3 nucleotides are TGTGCCAGCAGTTCCATCCCCCGACAGGGGGGAGAGACCCAGTACTTC. It yields the protein CASSSIPRQGGETQYF.

The chain has TRBV7-2 and TRBJ2-1; tentatively, D is TRBD2 (6 bases). The CDR3 length is 17 residues. Germline values: CDR1 SGHTA, CDR2 FQGNSA. The ends were cut back, 3 bases at V and 1 base at J, with 16 bases in the middle. CDR3 DNA: TGTGCCAGCAGCTTCCCAAGACTAGGTGGGTCCTACAATGAGCAGTTCTTC. This codes for CASSFPRLGGSYNEQFF.

The rearrangement joins TRBV4-1 to TRBJ2-7, with 7 positions matching TRBD2. The CDR3 loop spans 15 amino acids. V trimming: 1 base; J trimming: 5 bases; junction bases outside the gene matches: 8. Germline V gene sequence: CDR1 MGHRA, CDR2 YSYEKL. The DNA of the CDR3 is TGCGCCAGCAGCCAAGGGGGACTACCTCTCGACGAGCAGTACTTC. Protein sequence: CASSQGGLPLDEQYF.

The chain combines TRBV14 with TRBJ2-1, with unresolved D. The CDR3 has 13 residues. Between the trimmed V and J ends, which lost 0 bases and 9 bases, there was a span of 9 bases. Per the germline V gene, CDR1 is SGHDN and CDR2 is FVKESK. The CDR3 DNA is TGTGCCAGCAGCCAAGATTCTATAGTTGAGCAGTTCTTC. This codes for CASSQDSIVEQFF.

The rearrangement joins TRBV19 to TRBJ1-6, with a possible D match to TRBD1 (6 bases). The CDR3 length is 13 residues. The V end was cut by 7 bases, the J end by 9 bases, with 13 bases between. Germline V CDR1 and CDR2: LNHDA, SQIVND (reference sequence). This chain's CDR3 is CASKTVGASPLHF. Here the CDR3 DNA reads TGTGCCAGTAAAACAGTGGGGGCTTCACCCCTCCACTTT.

The chain combines TRBV27 with TRBJ2-7; no definite D call. CDR1 is MNHEY and CDR2 is SMNVEV in the germline V gene (reference sequence). Trimming removed 4 bases at V and 6 bases at J, with 13 bases between. This CDR3 is 13 amino acids long. In DNA, the CDR3 is TGTGCCAGCAGTTCGCTACTTAGCTCCGAGCAGTACTTC. Amino acids: CASSSLLSSEQYF.

J is TRBJ2-1 and V is TRBV5-6; 13 bases agree with TRBD2. CDR1 and CDR2 (germline): SGHDT, YYEEEE. The V gene end was trimmed by 4 bases and the J gene end by 4 bases; junction bases not matched to a gene: 2. The CDR3 covers 15 residues. CDR3 in amino acids: CASSGTSGVYNEQFF. For the CDR3, the DNA is TGTGCCAGCAGCGGGACTAGCGGGGTGTACAATGAGCAGTTCTTC.

V usage is TRBV29-1 and J usage is TRBJ1-2, with D perhaps TRBD1 (6 bases). The V end was cut by 0 bases, the J end by 4 bases, with 18 bases between. Germline CDR1 SQVTM, CDR2 ANQGSEA. The CDR3 covers 16 residues. CDR3 loop: CSVEDLVGAGAYGYTF. As DNA, the CDR3 is TGCAGCGTTGAAGATCTCGTGGGGGCAGGGGCCTATGGCTACACCTTC. The full variable domain, rest sourced from reference TRBV29-1 and TRBJ1-2, is SAVISQKPSRDICQRGTSLTIQCQVDSQVTMMFWYRQQPGQSLTLIATANQGSEATYESGFVIDKFPISRPNLTFSTLTVSNMSPEDSSIYLCSVEDLVGAGAYGYTFGSGTRLTVV.

The chain employs TRBV5-1 and TRBJ2-1; D gene uncertain. Germline V lookup: CDR1 SGHRS, CDR2 YFSETQ. This CDR3 has 15 amino acids. Trimming took 4 bases from V and 2 from J, leaving 13 bases between them. This CDR3 reads CASSGSESTYNEQFF. The CDR3 DNA follows: TGCGCCAGCAGCGGATCGGAGAGTACCTACAATGAGCAGTTCTTC.

V gene TRBV29-1 combines with J gene TRBJ2-3, with TRBD2 matching 9 bases. Germline V gives CDR1 SQVTM, CDR2 ANQGSEA. V was clipped by 4 bases and J by 2 bases; unmatched bases: 10. The CDR3 runs to 16 residues. Written as DNA, the CDR3 is TGCAGCGTTGGGTCTAGCGGGATCGGGTTCACAGATACGCAGTATTTT. Protein product: CSVGSSGIGFTDTQYF.

The CDR3 loop reads CASSLPPAGRNEQFF. The DNA of the CDR3 is TGTGCCAGCAGCTTACCCCCAGCGGGCCGGAATGAGCAGTTCTTC. The V call is TRBV11-3, the J call TRBJ2-1, with D possibly matching TRBD2 (6 bases). The length of the CDR3 is 15 residues. The germline V gene has CDR1 SGHNT and CDR2 YENEEA. V was cut by 2 bases and J by 7 bases, with 15 bases left in between.

This clone was seen only a few times. V gene TRBV6-4 combines with J gene TRBJ2-3, with 9 bases lining up with TRBD1. The germline CDR1 and CDR2 sequences are MRHNA and SNTAGT. There are 17 residues in the CDR3. J was trimmed by 4 bases and V by 3 bases; bases with no gene match: 11. CDR3 amino acids: CASSERGPGQGADTQYF. In DNA, the CDR3 is TGTGCCAGCAGTGAAAGGGGGCCGGGACAGGGTGCAGATACGCAGTATTTT.

The chain employs TRBV7-9 and TRBJ2-7, with 8 bases fitting TRBD1. Germline CDR1 reads SEHNR; CDR2 reads FQNEAQ (reference sequence). The CDR3 totals 19 residues. V was pared by 1 base and J by 2 bases, with 16 bases of the junction left unmatched. In DNA form, the CDR3 reads TGTGCCAGCAGCTTAGGATCTATCGGCACACAGGGGGACCCCTACGAGCAGTACTTC. It codes for CASSLGSIGTQGDPYEQYF.

The chain links TRBV19 to TRBJ1-3; D gene unclear. The CDR3 length is 15 residues. Trimming removed 6 bases at V and 0 bases at J, with 12 bases between. Per germline, CDR1 LNHDA and CDR2 SQIVND (reference sequence). The CDR3 loop reads CASRTTKASGNTIYF. The CDR3 DNA follows: TGTGCCAGTAGAACGACAAAAGCCTCTGGAAACACCATATATTTT. The full variable domain, rest sourced from reference TRBV19 and TRBJ1-3, is DGGITQSPKYLFRKEGQNVTLSCEQNLNHDAMYWYRQDPGQGLRLIYYSQIVNDFQKGDIAEGYSVSREKKESFPLTVTSAQKNPTAFYLCASRTTKASGNTIYFGEGSWLTVV.

The chain combines TRBV7-2 with TRBJ2-3; maybe TRBD2 (5 bases). This CDR3 has 15 amino acids. V gave up 1 base and J gave up 2 bases, with 10 bases separating them. Germline V gene lookup returns CDR1 SGHTA and CDR2 FQGNSA. The CDR3 loop is CASSLVGGPTDTQYF. The CDR3 DNA sequence: TGTGCCAGCAGCTTAGTGGGCGGGCCCACAGATACGCAGTATTTT.

The count of this clone is one. The V and J genes are TRBV19 and TRBJ2-1; D is possibly TRBD2 (6 bases). Looked up from germline, CDR1 is LNHDA and CDR2 is SQIVND (reference sequence). Trimming took off 7 bases at V and 1 base at J, with 17 bases between the two ends. CDR3 length equals 16 residues. The CDR3 sequence: CASNPSWGVSYNEQFF. The CDR3 DNA reads as TGTGCCAGTAACCCGTCATGGGGGGTGTCCTACAATGAGCAGTTCTTC.

The chain has TRBV5-4 and TRBJ1-1; TRBD1 might be the D (5 bases). V was shortened by 5 bases and J by 6 bases, with 11 bases between the two germline ends. The germline V gene encodes CDR1 SGHNT and CDR2 YYREEE (reference sequence). CDR3 length: 12 residues. The chain's CDR3 is CASSQTGAEAFF. The DNA of the CDR3 is TGTGCCAGCAGTCAAACAGGCGCTGAAGCTTTCTTT.